The clone carrying this TCR beta chain has a handful of counts. Its antigen remains unknown. This CDR3 is 18 amino acids long. V lost 0 bases to trimming and J lost 7 bases; unmatched junction nucleotides: 13. The germline V gene has CDR1 MNHEY and CDR2 SMNVEV (reference sequence). Tagging with unique molecular identifiers was a feature of the TCR beta cDNA libraries. There were about 1 to 10 million T cells, and approximately 500,000 cDNA molecules came from them. In TCRdb, the PCR reads were re-called with MiXCR into one record per CDR3 protein. The sample includes hundreds of thousands of distinct CDR3 sequences, less than 35% of them seen just once. These data originate in a study of post-analysis software for immune sequencing data. Study-level information: In terms of disease course, relapsing-remitting, secondary progressive and progressive-relapsing multiple sclerosis were included. Broader study findings: Co-batched samples clustered tightly together by F measure. Patients had higher frequencies than controls of about five TRBV segments, including TRBV5-6, TRBV5-1 and TRBV20-1. Diversity measured as normalized Chao1 was significantly lower in multiple sclerosis patients than in controls.

The rearrangement uses TRBV27 and TRBJ2-1; 9 bases match TRBD2. The TCR sequence derives from a girl aged 5-17 years with multiple sclerosis. Material for sequencing was blood. The CDR3 region has the DNA TGTGCCAGCAGTTTATCGTTTGTACTAGCGGGCCTCTGGAATGAGCAGTTCTTC. This codes for CASSLSFVLAGLWNEQFF.